These T cell receptor beta chains were read from a single sample in a study of Ad26.COV2.S vaccination and SARS-CoV-2 variants. Sequenced by immunoSEQ multiplex PCR; TCRdb stores in-frame clones only, minus some. Of about 350,000 clones listed, less than 90% are singletons. The input for sequencing was peripheral blood, taken in a trial of Ad26.COV2.S vaccine versus placebo. These receptors were collected from a person between 18 and 65 years old who received the Ad26.COV2.S COVID-19 vaccine or a placebo. Each CDR3 is given without its conserved first and last residue. Fields, in order: J gene, clone size, V gene, CDR3 protein. Expanded clones get a size class; other rows say once, few or many, or leave the size out.

TRBJ2-7	once	TRBV5-5	ASSLVREAYEQY
TRBJ2-7	.	TRBV28	ASSLKGYEQY
TRBJ2-7	many	TRBV25-1	ASSGRLGGEQY
TRBJ1-1	few	TRBV28	ASSFIRGTGNTEAF
TRBJ1-1	once	TRBV28	ASSLGRGHTEAF
TRBJ2-3	.	TRBV9	ASSVVSGGTQY
TRBJ2-5	.	TRBV4-2	ASSQRGGDHIQETQY
TRBJ2-1	.	TRBV13	ASSLGSATLAGGNNEQF
TRBJ1-1	.	TRBV4-1	ASSHRQAMNTEAF
TRBJ2-1	.	TRBV12-3/TRBV12-4	ASSLRGPDEQF
TRBJ2-1	once	TRBV21-1	ASIPPGTTFSRGSYNEQF
TRBJ2-7	once	TRBV7-9	ASRSNGRGPSEQY
TRBJ2-4	.	TRBV7-8	ASSPHGNIQY
TRBJ1-1	.	TRBV6-5	ASRGRMTNTEAF
TRBJ1-2	.	TRBV4-1	ASSQDGGTVYGYT
TRBJ2-3	.	TRBV18	ASSVESRTDTQY
TRBJ2-7	.	TRBV7-9	ASSPDRNEQY
TRBJ1-5	.	TRBV5-3	GPHTGEASDHSNQPQH
TRBJ2-1	.	TRBV6-2/TRBV6-3	ASSISGSSYNEQF
TRBJ2-7	.	TRBV29-1	SVGDDRAYEQY
TRBJ2-7	.	TRBV21-1	ASSTSTGTYEQY
TRBJ1-2	.	TRBV7-2	ASSTYRERNYGYT
TRBJ2-6	.	TRBV5-6	ASSKLSGRAGANVLT
TRBJ1-1	once	TRBV28	ASSPRMNTEAF
TRBJ2-5	.	TRBV7-9	ASSLGGSGPQETQY
TRBJ2-5	.	TRBV7-6	ASSLVGGDETQY
TRBJ2-7	.	TRBV7-9	ASSTDPGLAGGITYEQY
TRBJ2-1	.	TRBV27	ASSLLAPAGVSYNEQF
TRBJ2-2	.	TRBV24-1	ATSDLDMNTGELF
TRBJ1-6	.	TRBV10-2	ASSAQGARSNSPLH
TRBJ1-5	.	TRBV27	ASSPGTGYSNQPQH
TRBJ2-7	.	TRBV19	ASSHPTHYEQY
TRBJ1-1	.	TRBV6-5	ASRPSGTEAF
TRBJ1-1	.	TRBV6-5	ASSYSHRTGTEAF
TRBJ1-5	.	TRBV6-6	ASSSSQGNGNQPQH
TRBJ2-4	.	TRBV11-2	ASSLDSQNIQY
TRBJ1-5	once	TRBV4-3	ASSQFRDSRQPQH
TRBJ1-6	.	TRBV2	ASSWTERPYNSPLH
TRBJ1-1	.	TRBV5-4	ASSLVGFLNTEAF
TRBJ1-1	.	TRBV5-1	ASSLSWVNTEAF
TRBJ1-2	few	TRBV18	ASSPEGNYGYT
TRBJ2-3	.	TRBV2	ASRPRAGGRTDTQY
TRBJ1-5	.	TRBV6-2/TRBV6-3	ASSKPQGNQPQH
TRBJ1-3	.	TRBV7-2	ASSRSPDPGQGSGNTIY
TRBJ2-7	.	TRBV19	ASRTSGSSYEQY
TRBJ2-2	.	TRBV18	ASSREQGTYTGELF
TRBJ2-1	.	TRBV5-6	ASSSGVGSYNEQF
TRBJ2-1	.	TRBV9	ASSVVHNEQF
TRBJ1-3	.	TRBV18	ASSPLSGNTIY
TRBJ1-3	.	TRBV4-1	ASSQDRGPGNTIY
TRBJ1-6	.	TRBV12-3/TRBV12-4	ASSGQHSPLH
TRBJ2-7	.	TRBV7-2	ASSLQPFPSEEQY
TRBJ2-5	.	TRBV5-1	ASRPQYSQETQY
TRBJ1-4	.	TRBV7-9	ASSHGTNNLNEKLF